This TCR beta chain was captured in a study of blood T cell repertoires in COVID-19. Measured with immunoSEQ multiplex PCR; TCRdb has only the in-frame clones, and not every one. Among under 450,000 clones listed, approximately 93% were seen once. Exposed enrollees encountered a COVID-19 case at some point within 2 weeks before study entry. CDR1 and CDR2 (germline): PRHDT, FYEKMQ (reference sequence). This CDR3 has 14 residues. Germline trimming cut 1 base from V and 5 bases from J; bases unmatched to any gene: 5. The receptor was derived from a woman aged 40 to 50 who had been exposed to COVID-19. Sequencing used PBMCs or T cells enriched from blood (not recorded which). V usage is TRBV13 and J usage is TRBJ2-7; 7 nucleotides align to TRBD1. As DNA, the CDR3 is TGTGCCAGCAGCTTAGTAGGGACAGAGGACGAGCAGTACTTC. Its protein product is CASSLVGTEDEQYF.